Listed below are T cell receptor beta chains from one sample, sequenced in a study of blood T cell repertoires in COVID-19. Clones were sequenced by immunoSEQ multiplex PCR, and TCRdb holds only the in-frame ones, with some missing. Among around 250,000 clones, 85% to 90% were seen once, and the ten largest hold over 6%. The material sequenced was peripheral blood. The receptors stem from a woman aged 65 to 85 with active or convalescent COVID-19. Each CDR3 is given with its conserved first and last residue. The D gene is left open where the match is weak.

d_gene,v_gene,j_gene,CDR3aa
-,TRBV5-1,TRBJ1-2,CASSLIRTRGGDGYTF
-,TRBV7-9,TRBJ2-2,CASSAQGRDTGELFF
TRBD1,TRBV2,TRBJ1-2,CASSEQAGGKYGYTF
TRBD1,TRBV15,TRBJ1-2,CATSRGQGAMNGYTF
TRBD1,TRBV2,TRBJ1-4,CASSGQGAEKLFF
-,TRBV18,TRBJ1-3,CASSPDQFSGNTIYF
TRBD1,TRBV9,TRBJ1-1,CASSGQGTHGNEAFF
-,TRBV9,TRBJ1-1,CASSDNREGDTEAFF
TRBD1,TRBV5-8,TRBJ2-7,CASSPGGPYEQYF
-,TRBV10-2,TRBJ2-7,CASSDAGQGSYEQYF
-,TRBV6-2/TRBV6-3,TRBJ1-6,CASSYLREFSNSPLHF
TRBD1,TRBV7-3,TRBJ2-7,CASSYSGTANYEQYF
TRBD2,TRBV11-3,TRBJ2-1,CASSLDRLAGVGEQFF
TRBD1,TRBV5-4,TRBJ1-4,CASSSTPDRGNEKLFF
TRBD1,TRBV5-1,TRBJ2-3,CASSKDGTGTDTQYF
-,TRBV6-5,TRBJ1-1,CASSFKETEAFF
-,TRBV4-1,TRBJ1-5,CASSQDQAGANQPQHF
-,TRBV12-3/TRBV12-4,TRBJ1-1,CASSPRAGTEAFF
TRBD1,TRBV4-1,TRBJ2-7,CASSQDRHSYEQYF
-,TRBV3-1/TRBV3-2,TRBJ1-2,CASSQAGRGYGYTF
-,TRBV9,TRBJ1-4,CASSSAGYNEKLFF
-,TRBV6-5,TRBJ1-1,CASSRDTPGAFF
-,TRBV11-3,TRBJ2-1,CASALRGAHQFF
TRBD1,TRBV10-2,TRBJ1-2,CASSVTGDGYTF
TRBD1,TRBV7-8,TRBJ1-1,CASITSTGLNTEAFF
-,TRBV10-1,TRBJ1-3,CASTEDISSGNTIYF
TRBD2,TRBV7-2,TRBJ2-7,CASSPLAGSYEQYF
-,TRBV5-6,TRBJ1-2,CASSFSYGYTF
TRBD1,TRBV2,TRBJ2-3,CASFRPGQRTDTQYF
-,TRBV27,TRBJ2-7,CASSHSTAYYEQYF
-,TRBV4-3,TRBJ1-2,CASSQDSGRTDYYGYTF
-,TRBV4-1,TRBJ2-3,CASSQGRDSVYTSTDTQYF
-,TRBV18,TRBJ1-4,CASSPFKDSGNEKLFF
-,TRBV18,TRBJ1-1,CASSQKTGGNTEAFF
-,TRBV20-1,TRBJ1-2,CSASRFSQTNYGYTF
-,TRBV7-2,TRBJ1-2,CASSSAVYGYTF
-,TRBV6-5,TRBJ2-7,CASSPETTLYEQYF
TRBD1,TRBV15,TRBJ2-2,CATSRQGVFPNTGELFF
-,TRBV15,TRBJ2-5,CATSTMIGGSQETQYF
-,TRBV18,TRBJ2-7,CASPAEKPRGGSVIVEQYF
-,TRBV3-1/TRBV3-2,TRBJ1-5,CASSPYLLQVNENQPQHF
TRBD1,TRBV5-4,TRBJ1-2,CASSLATQGGTGTNTF
-,TRBV6-2/TRBV6-3,TRBJ1-1,CASSYAPTSEAFF
-,TRBV2,TRBJ1-5,CASSDRDSNQPQHF
-,TRBV7-2,TRBJ1-6,CASSLIWLAGQNSPLHF
TRBD1,TRBV29-1,TRBJ1-2,CSAGQGEIYTF
-,TRBV20-1,TRBJ2-5,CSARGPETQYF
TRBD1,TRBV7-2,TRBJ1-5,CASSLMGQGAWQPQHF
-,TRBV19,TRBJ1-1,CASSDRNPWTEAFF
TRBD1,TRBV5-4,TRBJ2-3,CASSADRPDTQYF
TRBD1,TRBV7-2,TRBJ1-1,CASSFRGTGGSTEAFF
-,TRBV29-1,TRBJ2-1,CSVESDTHNEQFF
-,TRBV18,TRBJ1-2,CASSPQGEYGYTF
TRBD1,TRBV6-5,TRBJ2-1,CASRPPGQGHNEQFF
-,TRBV21-1,TRBJ1-1,CASSPRTDNTEAFF